A selection of T cell receptor beta chains follows, all from one sample in a study of beta chain features in type 1 diabetes. Sequencing used immunoSEQ multiplex PCR; TCRdb keeps in-frame clones, though not all of them. The data hold 860,000 or so clones, with 15% to 20% observed a single time. Material: naive CD4+ T cells from blood. These receptors all stem from a woman younger than 30 in good health. Each CDR3 is given with its conserved first and last residue. D genes are given only for firm matches. Only some rows state a clone size, as once, few, many or a class for expanded clones.

v_call: TRBV2
clone_size: few
cdr3_length: 20
j_call: TRBJ2-2
d_call: TRBD1
cdr3_aa: CASSGFIGDSKYANTGELFF
cdr3_nt: TGTGCCAGCAGTGGATTTATCGGGGACAGCAAATACGCGAACACCGGGGAGCTGTTTTTT

v_call: TRBV7-2
clone_size: .
cdr3_length: 14
j_call: TRBJ1-2
d_call: .
cdr3_aa: CASRPNRDRKGYTF
cdr3_nt: TGTGCCAGCAGACCTAACAGGGATCGGAAGGGCTACACCTTC

v_call: TRBV2
clone_size: .
cdr3_length: 15
j_call: TRBJ2-1
d_call: .
cdr3_aa: CASSATGTYDNEQFF
cdr3_nt: TGTGCCAGCAGTGCCACCGGGACCTACGATAATGAGCAGTTCTTC

v_call: TRBV7-7
clone_size: few
cdr3_length: 13
j_call: TRBJ2-1
d_call: .
cdr3_aa: CASSLAHGNEQFF
cdr3_nt: TGTGCTAGCAGCTTAGCCCACGGCAATGAGCAGTTCTTC

v_call: TRBV7-9
clone_size: few
cdr3_length: 13
j_call: TRBJ2-1
d_call: .
cdr3_aa: CASSLAAGSEQFF
cdr3_nt: TGTGCCAGCAGCTTAGCGGCGGGTAGTGAGCAGTTCTTC

v_call: TRBV2
clone_size: .
cdr3_length: 14
j_call: TRBJ2-5
d_call: TRBD1
cdr3_aa: CASRGDRGQETQYF
cdr3_nt: TGTGCCAGCAGAGGGGACAGGGGGCAAGAGACCCAGTACTTC

v_call: TRBV6-5
clone_size: .
cdr3_length: 15
j_call: TRBJ1-1
d_call: .
cdr3_aa: CASSNGGSGNTEAFF
cdr3_nt: TGTGCCAGCAGTAACGGGGGATCGGGGAACACTGAAGCTTTCTTT

v_call: TRBV4-3
clone_size: .
cdr3_length: 15
j_call: TRBJ2-2
d_call: .
cdr3_aa: CASSQLRLADGELFF
cdr3_nt: TGCGCCAGCAGCCAACTCCGGCTAGCTGACGGGGAGCTGTTTTTT

v_call: TRBV18
clone_size: .
cdr3_length: 15
j_call: TRBJ1-5
d_call: TRBD1
cdr3_aa: CASSATGDSNQPQHF
cdr3_nt: TGTGCCAGCTCAGCCACAGGGGATAGCAATCAGCCCCAGCATTTT

v_call: TRBV2
clone_size: few
cdr3_length: 13
j_call: TRBJ1-5
d_call: .
cdr3_aa: CASSPNSNQPQHF
cdr3_nt: TGTGCCAGCAGTCCGAATAGCAATCAGCCCCAGCATTTT

v_call: TRBV7-2
clone_size: .
cdr3_length: 14
j_call: TRBJ1-3
d_call: .
cdr3_aa: CASSFGSSGNTIYF
cdr3_nt: TGTGCCAGCAGCTTTGGCAGCTCTGGAAACACCATATATTTT

v_call: TRBV7-2
clone_size: few
cdr3_length: 15
j_call: TRBJ1-4
d_call: .
cdr3_aa: CASSLALGVIEKLFF
cdr3_nt: TGTGCCAGCAGCTTAGCGCTTGGGGTAATTGAAAAACTGTTTTTT

v_call: TRBV7-2
clone_size: few
cdr3_length: 13
j_call: TRBJ2-4
d_call: .
cdr3_aa: CASSLWAGDIQYF
cdr3_nt: TGTGCCAGCAGCTTATGGGCCGGGGACATTCAGTACTTC

v_call: TRBV14
clone_size: .
cdr3_length: 15
j_call: TRBJ2-7
d_call: TRBD2
cdr3_aa: CASSRGLAGFYEQYF
cdr3_nt: TGTGCCAGCAGCCGGGGACTAGCTGGGTTCTACGAGCAGTACTTC

v_call: TRBV28
clone_size: many
cdr3_length: 12
j_call: TRBJ2-1
d_call: .
cdr3_aa: CASSVTTNEQFF
cdr3_nt: TGTGCCAGCAGTGTGACCACAAATGAGCAGTTCTTC

v_call: TRBV18
clone_size: few
cdr3_length: 15
j_call: TRBJ2-7
d_call: .
cdr3_aa: CASSPYTGSSTEQYF
cdr3_nt: TGTGCCAGCTCACCTTATACCGGGTCTTCCACCGAGCAGTACTTC

v_call: TRBV19
clone_size: few
cdr3_length: 13
j_call: TRBJ2-7
d_call: .
cdr3_aa: CASGPGTPYEQYF
cdr3_nt: TGTGCCAGCGGACCAGGGACCCCGTACGAGCAGTACTTC

v_call: TRBV2
clone_size: few
cdr3_length: 14
j_call: TRBJ1-4
d_call: .
cdr3_aa: CASSEGLNNEKLFF
cdr3_nt: TGTGCCAGCAGTGAAGGCCTGAATAATGAAAAACTGTTTTTT

v_call: TRBV7-7
clone_size: few
cdr3_length: 13
j_call: TRBJ2-5
d_call: .
cdr3_aa: CASSLGGQETQYF
cdr3_nt: TGTGCTAGCAGCTTAGGGGGCCAAGAGACCCAGTACTTC

v_call: TRBV7-2
clone_size: few
cdr3_length: 15
j_call: TRBJ2-1
d_call: TRBD2
cdr3_aa: CASSFLADSYNEQFF
cdr3_nt: TGTGCCAGCAGCTTCCTAGCGGATTCCTACAATGAGCAGTTCTTC

v_call: TRBV28
clone_size: few
cdr3_length: 14
j_call: TRBJ2-7
d_call: TRBD2
cdr3_aa: CASSLAGEMYEQYF
cdr3_nt: TGTGCCAGCAGTCTCGCGGGAGAAATGTACGAGCAGTACTTC

v_call: TRBV7-2
clone_size: .
cdr3_length: 14
j_call: TRBJ1-1
d_call: .
cdr3_aa: CASSVVVQNTEAFF
cdr3_nt: TGTGCCAGCAGCGTTGTAGTACAGAACACTGAAGCTTTCTTT

v_call: TRBV11-2
clone_size: few
cdr3_length: 15
j_call: TRBJ2-5
d_call: .
cdr3_aa: CASSSLRGGQETQYF
cdr3_nt: TGTGCCAGCAGCAGTCTTCGTGGGGGTCAAGAGACCCAGTACTTC

v_call: TRBV7-2
clone_size: few
cdr3_length: 15
j_call: TRBJ2-5
d_call: .
cdr3_aa: CASRSMGASSETQYF
cdr3_nt: TGTGCCAGCAGATCCATGGGAGCGAGTTCGGAGACCCAGTACTTC

v_call: TRBV9
clone_size: .
cdr3_length: 15
j_call: TRBJ2-1
d_call: .
cdr3_aa: CASSVSGTLYNEQFF
cdr3_nt: TGTGCCAGCAGCGTTTCCGGGACTCTTTACAATGAGCAGTTCTTC

v_call: TRBV19
clone_size: few
cdr3_length: 13
j_call: TRBJ1-5
d_call: .
cdr3_aa: CASSISVQQPQHF
cdr3_nt: TGTGCCAGTAGTATCTCGGTTCAGCAGCCCCAGCATTTT

v_call: TRBV25-1
clone_size: .
cdr3_length: 12
j_call: TRBJ2-7
d_call: .
cdr3_aa: CASSPGHYEQYF
cdr3_nt: TGTGCCAGCAGTCCGGGACATTACGAGCAGTACTTC

v_call: TRBV6-6
clone_size: .
cdr3_length: 15
j_call: TRBJ2-7
d_call: TRBD2
cdr3_aa: CASSYQRGQIRRQYF
cdr3_nt: TGTGCCAGCAGTTACCAGCGGGGGCAAATCAGAAGGCAGTACTTC

v_call: TRBV19
clone_size: .
cdr3_length: 14
j_call: TRBJ1-1
d_call: .
cdr3_aa: CASRLSQPNTEAFF
cdr3_nt: TGTGCCAGTAGGCTCAGTCAACCGAACACTGAAGCTTTCTTT

v_call: TRBV14
clone_size: many
cdr3_length: 11
j_call: TRBJ2-7
d_call: .
cdr3_aa: CASSHSYEQYF
cdr3_nt: TGTGCCAGCAGCCATTCCTACGAGCAGTACTTC

v_call: TRBV5-6
clone_size: few
cdr3_length: 15
j_call: TRBJ2-6
d_call: .
cdr3_aa: CASSLLSLRANVLTF
cdr3_nt: TGTGCCAGCAGCTTGTTATCTCTCAGGGCCAACGTCCTGACTTTC

v_call: TRBV6-6
clone_size: .
cdr3_length: 11
j_call: TRBJ2-1
d_call: .
cdr3_aa: CASSYLTEQFF
cdr3_nt: TGTGCCAGCAGTTACCTCACTGAGCAGTTCTTC

v_call: TRBV11-2
clone_size: .
cdr3_length: 12
j_call: TRBJ1-5
d_call: .
cdr3_aa: CASSLVGGPQHF
cdr3_nt: TGTGCCAGCAGCTTAGTTGGTGGGCCCCAGCATTTT

v_call: TRBV7-2
clone_size: few
cdr3_length: 15
j_call: TRBJ1-1
d_call: TRBD1
cdr3_aa: CASSLRTGGTTEAFF
cdr3_nt: TGTGCCAGCAGCTTACGGACAGGGGGCACAACTGAAGCTTTCTTT

v_call: TRBV9
clone_size: .
cdr3_length: 14
j_call: TRBJ2-5
d_call: .
cdr3_aa: CASSVLGSSETQYF
cdr3_nt: TGTGCCAGCAGCGTTTTGGGTAGTAGCGAGACCCAGTACTTC

v_call: TRBV13
clone_size: .
cdr3_length: 12
j_call: TRBJ2-7
d_call: .
cdr3_aa: CASSLNPYEQYF
cdr3_nt: TGTGCCAGCAGCTTAAACCCCTACGAGCAGTACTTC

v_call: TRBV6-1
clone_size: .
cdr3_length: 15
j_call: TRBJ2-1
d_call: .
cdr3_aa: CASSEPGPTYNEQFF
cdr3_nt: TGTGCCAGCAGTGAACCGGGACCAACCTACAATGAGCAGTTCTTC

v_call: TRBV7-9
clone_size: .
cdr3_length: 15
j_call: TRBJ1-1
d_call: TRBD1
cdr3_aa: CASSLTGAFGTEAFF
cdr3_nt: TGTGCCAGCAGCTTAACAGGGGCCTTTGGCACTGAAGCTTTCTTT

v_call: TRBV7-2
clone_size: .
cdr3_length: 15
j_call: TRBJ2-6
d_call: .
cdr3_aa: CASSSLGAGANVLTF
cdr3_nt: TGTGCCAGCAGCTCCCTCGGTGCTGGGGCCAACGTCCTGACTTTC

v_call: TRBV5-1
clone_size: .
cdr3_length: 13
j_call: TRBJ2-1
d_call: .
cdr3_aa: CASSLPGNNEQFF
cdr3_nt: TGCGCCAGCAGCTTGCCGGGAAATAATGAGCAGTTCTTC

v_call: TRBV28
clone_size: .
cdr3_length: 12
j_call: TRBJ1-2
d_call: .
cdr3_aa: CASSLDNYGYTF
cdr3_nt: TGTGCCAGCAGTCTCGACAACTATGGCTACACCTTC

v_call: TRBV14
clone_size: .
cdr3_length: 14
j_call: TRBJ2-7
d_call: .
cdr3_aa: CASSQGVIPVEQYF
cdr3_nt: TGTGCCAGCAGCCAAGGGGTCATTCCTGTTGAGCAGTACTTC

v_call: TRBV7-9
clone_size: .
cdr3_length: 17
j_call: TRBJ2-1
d_call: TRBD2
cdr3_aa: CASSLPITSGRANEQFF
cdr3_nt: TGTGCCAGCAGCTTGCCAATAACTAGCGGGAGGGCCAATGAGCAGTTCTTC

v_call: TRBV6-1
clone_size: few
cdr3_length: 14
j_call: TRBJ1-5
d_call: .
cdr3_aa: CATTGTGWVQPQHF
cdr3_nt: TGTGCCACCACGGGGACTGGGTGGGTTCAGCCCCAGCATTTT

v_call: TRBV28
clone_size: once
cdr3_length: 11
j_call: TRBJ1-1
d_call: .
cdr3_aa: CASSSRRIAFF
cdr3_nt: TGTGCCAGCAGTTCCCGGCGGATAGCTTTCTTT

v_call: TRBV5-1
clone_size: .
cdr3_length: 14
j_call: TRBJ1-1
d_call: .
cdr3_aa: CASSLIGRGTEAFF
cdr3_nt: TGCGCCAGCAGCTTGATCGGGAGAGGCACTGAAGCTTTCTTT

v_call: TRBV28
clone_size: .
cdr3_length: 15
j_call: TRBJ1-1
d_call: .
cdr3_aa: CASSLYVIMNTEAFF
cdr3_nt: TGTGCCAGCAGTTTATACGTTATCATGAACACTGAAGCTTTCTTT

v_call: TRBV7-2
clone_size: .
cdr3_length: 15
j_call: TRBJ2-2
d_call: .
cdr3_aa: CASSLGQYNTGELFF
cdr3_nt: TGTGCCAGCAGCTTAGGACAGTATAACACCGGGGAGCTGTTTTTT

v_call: TRBV5-1
clone_size: few
cdr3_length: 13
j_call: TRBJ2-7
d_call: .
cdr3_aa: CASNWADRYEQYF
cdr3_nt: TGCGCCAGCAATTGGGCGGACCGCTACGAGCAGTACTTC

v_call: TRBV14
clone_size: .
cdr3_length: 13
j_call: TRBJ1-2
d_call: .
cdr3_aa: CASSRGRAEGYTF
cdr3_nt: TGTGCCAGCAGCCGAGGTCGGGCAGAGGGCTACACCTTC

v_call: TRBV7-9
clone_size: few
cdr3_length: 15
j_call: TRBJ2-1
d_call: TRBD2
cdr3_aa: CASSTGLPPYNEQFF
cdr3_nt: TGTGCCAGCAGCACGGGACTACCGCCGTACAATGAGCAGTTCTTC

v_call: TRBV7-9
clone_size: .
cdr3_length: 13
j_call: TRBJ1-2
d_call: TRBD1
cdr3_aa: CASSSSGGGGYTF
cdr3_nt: TGTGCCAGCAGCTCTTCAGGGGGCGGCGGCTACACCTTC

v_call: TRBV13
clone_size: few
cdr3_length: 14
j_call: TRBJ2-3
d_call: .
cdr3_aa: CASNRAPAADTQYF
cdr3_nt: TGTGCCAGCAACCGGGCCCCCGCCGCAGATACGCAGTATTTT

v_call: TRBV6-5
clone_size: .
cdr3_length: 15
j_call: TRBJ2-7
d_call: TRBD2
cdr3_aa: CASRVTAGGNYEQYF
cdr3_nt: TGTGCCAGCAGAGTGACAGCGGGAGGCAACTACGAGCAGTACTTC

v_call: TRBV4-3
clone_size: .
cdr3_length: 13
j_call: TRBJ2-7
d_call: .
cdr3_aa: CASSQDRGYEQYF
cdr3_nt: TGCGCCAGCAGCCAAGATCGCGGCTACGAGCAGTACTTC